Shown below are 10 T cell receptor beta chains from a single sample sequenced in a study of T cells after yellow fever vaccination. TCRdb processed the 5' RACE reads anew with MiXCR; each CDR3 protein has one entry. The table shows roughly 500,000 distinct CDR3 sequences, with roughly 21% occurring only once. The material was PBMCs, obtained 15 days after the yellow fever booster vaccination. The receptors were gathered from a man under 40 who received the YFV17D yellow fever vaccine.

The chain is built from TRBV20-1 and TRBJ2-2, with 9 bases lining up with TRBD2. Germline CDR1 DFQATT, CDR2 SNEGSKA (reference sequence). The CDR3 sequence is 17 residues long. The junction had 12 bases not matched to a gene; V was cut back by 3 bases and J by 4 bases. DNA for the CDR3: TGCAGTGCTAGCCCCAGCGGGAGGACCCGAGGCACCGGGGAGCTGTTTTTT. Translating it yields CSASPSGRTRGTGELFF.

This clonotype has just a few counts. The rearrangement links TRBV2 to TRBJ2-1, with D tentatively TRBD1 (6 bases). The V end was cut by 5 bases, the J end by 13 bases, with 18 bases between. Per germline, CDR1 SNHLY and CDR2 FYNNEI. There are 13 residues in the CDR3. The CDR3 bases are TGTGCCAGCAGTTGGGACACTTCCGATCTTCAGTTCTTC. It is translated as CASSWDTSDLQFF.

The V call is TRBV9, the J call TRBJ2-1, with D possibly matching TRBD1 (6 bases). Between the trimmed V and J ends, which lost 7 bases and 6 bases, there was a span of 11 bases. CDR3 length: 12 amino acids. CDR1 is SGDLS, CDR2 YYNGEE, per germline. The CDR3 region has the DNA TGTGCCAGCGGGCAGGGGTCCAATGAGCAGTTCTTC. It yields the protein CASGQGSNEQFF.

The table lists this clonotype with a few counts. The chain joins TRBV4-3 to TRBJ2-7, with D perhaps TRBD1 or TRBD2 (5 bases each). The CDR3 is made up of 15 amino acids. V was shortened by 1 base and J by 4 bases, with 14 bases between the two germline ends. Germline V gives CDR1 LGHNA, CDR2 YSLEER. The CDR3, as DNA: TGCGCCAGCAGCCAAGGCGTCGGGGCTTGGTACGAGCAGTACTTC. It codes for CASSQGVGAWYEQYF.

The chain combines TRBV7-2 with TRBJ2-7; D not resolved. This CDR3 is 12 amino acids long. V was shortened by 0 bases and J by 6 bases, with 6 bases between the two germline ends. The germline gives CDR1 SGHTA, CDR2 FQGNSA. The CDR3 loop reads CASSLARREQYF. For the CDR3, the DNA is TGTGCCAGCAGCTTAGCCCGTCGCGAGCAGTACTTC.

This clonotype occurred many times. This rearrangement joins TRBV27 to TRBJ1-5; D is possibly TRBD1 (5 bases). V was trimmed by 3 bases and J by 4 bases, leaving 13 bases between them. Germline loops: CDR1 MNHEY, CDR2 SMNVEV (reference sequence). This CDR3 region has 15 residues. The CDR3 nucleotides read TGTGCCAGCAGTTTGCGGGGCAAAAAAAATCAGCCCCAGCATTTT. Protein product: CASSLRGKKNQPQHF.

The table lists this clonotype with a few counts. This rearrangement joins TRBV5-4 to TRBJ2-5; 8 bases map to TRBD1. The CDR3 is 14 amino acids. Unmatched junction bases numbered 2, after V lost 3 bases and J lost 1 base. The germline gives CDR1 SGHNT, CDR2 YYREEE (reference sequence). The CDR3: CASSSGQAQETQYF. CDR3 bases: TGTGCCAGCAGCTCGGGACAGGCCCAAGAGACCCAGTACTTC.

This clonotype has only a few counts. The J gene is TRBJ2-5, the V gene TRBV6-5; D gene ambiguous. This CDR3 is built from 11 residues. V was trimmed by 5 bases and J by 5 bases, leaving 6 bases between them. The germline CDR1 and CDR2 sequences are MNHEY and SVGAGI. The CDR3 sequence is CASSKRETQYF. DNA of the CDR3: TGTGCCAGCAGTAAACGGGAGACCCAGTACTTC.

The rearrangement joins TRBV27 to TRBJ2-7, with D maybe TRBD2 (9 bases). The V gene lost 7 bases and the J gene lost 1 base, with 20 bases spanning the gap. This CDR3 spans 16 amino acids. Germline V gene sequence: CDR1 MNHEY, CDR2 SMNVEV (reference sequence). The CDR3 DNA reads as TGTGCCAGCAAGCAGGGGGCGGGAGGGCCTTCCTACGAGCAGTACTTC. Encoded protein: CASKQGAGGPSYEQYF.

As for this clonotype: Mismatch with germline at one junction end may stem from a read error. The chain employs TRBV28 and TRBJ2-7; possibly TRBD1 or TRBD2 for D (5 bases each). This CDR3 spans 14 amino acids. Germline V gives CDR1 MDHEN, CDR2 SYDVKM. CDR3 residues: CASRFGTPSNEQYF. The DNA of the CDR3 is TGTGCCAGCCGTTTTGGGACCCCCTCCAACGAGCAGTACTTC.